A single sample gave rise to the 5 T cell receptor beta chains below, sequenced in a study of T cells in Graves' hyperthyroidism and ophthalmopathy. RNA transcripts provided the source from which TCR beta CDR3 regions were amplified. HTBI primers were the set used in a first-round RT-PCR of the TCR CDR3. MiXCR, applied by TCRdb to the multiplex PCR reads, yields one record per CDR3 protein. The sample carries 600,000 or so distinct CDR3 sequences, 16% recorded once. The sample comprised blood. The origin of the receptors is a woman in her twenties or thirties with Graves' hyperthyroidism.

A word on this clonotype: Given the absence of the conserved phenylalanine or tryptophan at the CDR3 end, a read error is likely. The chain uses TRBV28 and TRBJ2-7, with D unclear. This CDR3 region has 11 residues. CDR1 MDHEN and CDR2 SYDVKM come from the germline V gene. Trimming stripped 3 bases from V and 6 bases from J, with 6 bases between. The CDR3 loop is CASSFSAEQYL. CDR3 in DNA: TGTGCCAGCAGTTTTTCGGCCGAGCAGTACCTC.

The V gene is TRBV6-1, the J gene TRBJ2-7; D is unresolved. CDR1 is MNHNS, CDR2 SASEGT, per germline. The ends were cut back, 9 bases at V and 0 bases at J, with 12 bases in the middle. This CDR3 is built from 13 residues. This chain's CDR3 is CASKSVASYEQYF. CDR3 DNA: TGTGCCAGTAAATCGGTTGCCTCCTACGAGCAGTACTTC.

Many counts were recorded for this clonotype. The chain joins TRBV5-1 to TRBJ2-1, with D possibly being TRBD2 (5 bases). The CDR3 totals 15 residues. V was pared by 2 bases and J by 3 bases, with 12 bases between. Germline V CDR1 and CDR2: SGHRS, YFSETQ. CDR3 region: CASSLGLSGYNEQFF. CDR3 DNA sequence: TGCGCCAGCAGCTTAGGACTTTCCGGCTACAATGAGCAGTTCTTC.

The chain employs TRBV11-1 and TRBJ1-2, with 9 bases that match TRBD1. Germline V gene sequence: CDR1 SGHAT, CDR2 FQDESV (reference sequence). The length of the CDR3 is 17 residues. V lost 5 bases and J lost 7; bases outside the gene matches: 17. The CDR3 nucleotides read TGTGCCAGCAGCCAAGGGACAGGGTATGGAGTATTCGGTGGCTACACCTTC. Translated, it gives CASSQGTGYGVFGGYTF.

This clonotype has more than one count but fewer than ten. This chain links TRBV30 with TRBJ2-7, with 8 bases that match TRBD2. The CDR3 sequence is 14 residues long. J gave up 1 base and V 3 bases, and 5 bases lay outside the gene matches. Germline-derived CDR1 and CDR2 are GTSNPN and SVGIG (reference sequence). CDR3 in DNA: TGTGCCTGGAGGCAGCGGGGGAGATCCTACGAGCAGTACTTC. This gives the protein CAWRQRGRSYEQYF.